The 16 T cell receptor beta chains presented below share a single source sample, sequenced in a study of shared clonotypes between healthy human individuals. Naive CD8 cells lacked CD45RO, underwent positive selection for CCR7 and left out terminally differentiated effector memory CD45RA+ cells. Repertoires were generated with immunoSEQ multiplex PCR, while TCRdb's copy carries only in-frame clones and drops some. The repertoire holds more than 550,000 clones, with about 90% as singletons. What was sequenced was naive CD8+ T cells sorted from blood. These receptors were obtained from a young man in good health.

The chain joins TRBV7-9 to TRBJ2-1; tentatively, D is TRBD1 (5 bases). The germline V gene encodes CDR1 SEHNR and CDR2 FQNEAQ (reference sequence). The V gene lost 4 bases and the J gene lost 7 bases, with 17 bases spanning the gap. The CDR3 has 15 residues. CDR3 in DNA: TGTGCCAGCAGCTACGGCCAGGGTATTAATAATGAGCAGTTCTTC. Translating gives CASSYGQGINNEQFF.

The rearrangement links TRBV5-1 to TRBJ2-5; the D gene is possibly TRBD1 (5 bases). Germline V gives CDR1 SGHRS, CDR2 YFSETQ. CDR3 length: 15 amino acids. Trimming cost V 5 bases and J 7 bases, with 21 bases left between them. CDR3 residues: CASRYQRQSLGTQYF. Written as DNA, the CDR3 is TGCGCCAGCAGATATCAGAGACAGTCCCTGGGGACCCAGTACTTC.

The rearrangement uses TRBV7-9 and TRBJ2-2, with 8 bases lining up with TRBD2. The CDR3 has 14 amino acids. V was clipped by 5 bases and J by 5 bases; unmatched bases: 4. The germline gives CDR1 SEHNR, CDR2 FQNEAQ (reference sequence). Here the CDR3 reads CASSTLAVTGELFF. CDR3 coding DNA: TGTGCCAGCAGCACACTAGCGGTTACCGGGGAGCTGTTTTTT.

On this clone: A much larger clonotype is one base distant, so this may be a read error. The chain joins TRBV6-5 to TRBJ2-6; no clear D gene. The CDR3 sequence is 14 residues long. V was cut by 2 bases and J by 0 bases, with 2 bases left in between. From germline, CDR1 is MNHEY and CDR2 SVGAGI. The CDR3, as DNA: TGTGCCAGCAGTTACAACTCTGGGGCCAACGTCCTGACTTTC. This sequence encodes CASSYNSGANVLTF.

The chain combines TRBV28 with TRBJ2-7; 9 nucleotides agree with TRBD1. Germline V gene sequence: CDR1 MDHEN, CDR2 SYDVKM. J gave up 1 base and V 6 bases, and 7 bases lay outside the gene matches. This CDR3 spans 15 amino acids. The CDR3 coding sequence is TGTGCCAGCAGGCCTTCGGACAGGGGTTCCTACGAGCAGTACTTC. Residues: CASRPSDRGSYEQYF.

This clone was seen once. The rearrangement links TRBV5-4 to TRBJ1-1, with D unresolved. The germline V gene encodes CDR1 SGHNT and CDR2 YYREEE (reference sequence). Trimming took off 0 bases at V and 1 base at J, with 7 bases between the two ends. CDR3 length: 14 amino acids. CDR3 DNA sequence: TGTGCCAGCAGCTTGGACATTGAGAACACTGAAGCTTTCTTT. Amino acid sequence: CASSLDIENTEAFF.

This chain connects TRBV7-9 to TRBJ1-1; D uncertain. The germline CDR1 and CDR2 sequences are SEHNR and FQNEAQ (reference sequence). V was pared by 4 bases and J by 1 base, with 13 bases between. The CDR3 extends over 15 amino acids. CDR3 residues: CASSSPHTRNTEAFF. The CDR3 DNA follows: TGTGCCAGCAGCTCCCCGCACACAAGGAACACTGAAGCTTTCTTT.

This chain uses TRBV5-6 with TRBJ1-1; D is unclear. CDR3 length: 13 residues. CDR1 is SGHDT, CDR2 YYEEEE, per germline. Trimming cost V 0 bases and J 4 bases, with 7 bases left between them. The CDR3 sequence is CASSLGRVTEAFF. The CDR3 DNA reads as TGTGCCAGCAGCTTGGGCCGGGTCACTGAAGCTTTCTTT.

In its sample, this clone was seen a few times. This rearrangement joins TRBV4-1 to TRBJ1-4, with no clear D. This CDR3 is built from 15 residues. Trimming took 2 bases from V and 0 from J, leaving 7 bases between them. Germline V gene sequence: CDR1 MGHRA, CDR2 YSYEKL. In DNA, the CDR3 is TGCGCCAGCAGCCAATACGGGGCAACTAATGAAAAACTGTTTTTT. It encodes CASSQYGATNEKLFF.

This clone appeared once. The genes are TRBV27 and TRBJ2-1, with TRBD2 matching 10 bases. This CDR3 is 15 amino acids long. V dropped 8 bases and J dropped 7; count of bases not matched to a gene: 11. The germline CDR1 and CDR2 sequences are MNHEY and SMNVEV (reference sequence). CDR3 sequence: CASVPWASGGNEQFF. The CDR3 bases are TGTGCCAGCGTCCCGTGGGCTAGCGGGGGAAATGAGCAGTTCTTC.

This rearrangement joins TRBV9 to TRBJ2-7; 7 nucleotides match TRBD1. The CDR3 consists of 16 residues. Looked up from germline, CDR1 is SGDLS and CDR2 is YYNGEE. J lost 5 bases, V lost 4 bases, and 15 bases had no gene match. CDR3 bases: TGTGCCAGCAGCAGGGGCCTCGTCTCGGACAGGAACGAGCAGTACTTC. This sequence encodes CASSRGLVSDRNEQYF.

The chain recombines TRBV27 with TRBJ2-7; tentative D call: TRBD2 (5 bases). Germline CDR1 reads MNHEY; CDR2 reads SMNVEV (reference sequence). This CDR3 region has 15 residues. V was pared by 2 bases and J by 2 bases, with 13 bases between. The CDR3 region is CASSLLGEIAYEQYF. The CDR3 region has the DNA TGTGCCAGCAGTTTACTCGGGGAAATCGCCTACGAGCAGTACTTC.

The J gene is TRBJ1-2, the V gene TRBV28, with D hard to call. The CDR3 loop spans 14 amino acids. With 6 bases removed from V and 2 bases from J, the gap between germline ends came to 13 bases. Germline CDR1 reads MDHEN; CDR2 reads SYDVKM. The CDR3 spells CASSLAGTNYGYTF. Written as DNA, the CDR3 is TGTGCCAGCAGCTTGGCGGGAACGAACTATGGCTACACCTTC.

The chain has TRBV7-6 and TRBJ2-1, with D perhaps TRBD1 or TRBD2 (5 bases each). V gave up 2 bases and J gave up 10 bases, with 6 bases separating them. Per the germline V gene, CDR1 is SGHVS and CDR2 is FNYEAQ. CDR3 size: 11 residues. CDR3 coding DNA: TGTGCCAGCAGCTTATGGGACGAGCAGTTCTTC. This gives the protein CASSLWDEQFF.

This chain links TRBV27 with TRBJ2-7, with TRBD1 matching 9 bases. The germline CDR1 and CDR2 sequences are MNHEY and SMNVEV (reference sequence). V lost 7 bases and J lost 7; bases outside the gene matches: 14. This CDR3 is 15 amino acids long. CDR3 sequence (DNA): TGTGCCAGCAACCCCAACGGACAGGGGCTTAGGGAGCAGTACTTC. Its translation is CASNPNGQGLREQYF.

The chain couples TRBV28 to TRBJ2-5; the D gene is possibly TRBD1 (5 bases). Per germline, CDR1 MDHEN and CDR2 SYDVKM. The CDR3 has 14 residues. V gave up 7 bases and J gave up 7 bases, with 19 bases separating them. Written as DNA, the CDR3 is TGTGCCAGCACCCGACAGAGCAATAGGGGGACCCAGTACTTC. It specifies CASTRQSNRGTQYF.